This T cell receptor beta chain was recorded in a study of brain T cells in children with intractable seizures (dated by TCRdb to the early 2020s). Regarding the complete study: A NanoString immunology panel was first used to screen resected brain tissue from more than 40 pediatric epilepsy surgery cases for immune gene transcripts. About 70% of the 12 selected surgery cases also had pre-surgery blood sequenced, which left four cases with brain tissue only. Study-wide conclusions, independent of this receptor: The patients' HCMV serostatus was not known, and viral specificity was inferred solely from CDR3 sequence similarity. Sequencing depth differed between pre- and post-surgery blood, so clones missing from the pre-surgery sample may reflect undersampling.

To note about this clone: No antigen is known for it. At one boundary the junction diverges from the germline segment, which might be a read error.

From cysteine to phenylalanine, the CDR3 is 16 amino acids long. Of the read, only the CDR3 DNA is kept; its 48 bases are in frame from base 1. The germline V gene supplies CDR1 SGHNT and CDR2 YENEEA. The immunoSEQ assay was used to generate TCR beta chain sequences from genomic DNA. Per the original workflow: CDR3 sequences that did not begin with the conserved framework cysteine at position 104 were removed manually. To get clonality, the normalized Shannon's Diversity Index was subtracted from one, giving values from 0 (maximal diversity) to 1 (oligoclonal). Chi-squared comparison-of-proportions tests were used to check whether the frequency of the same CDR3 differed between samples, for example brain versus blood. Public clonotypes were identified by searching immuneACCESS, and similarity to known antiviral clonotypes was assessed with the VDJdb browser. In TCRdb, the immuneACCESS table is reduced to in-frame sequences with V and J assigned. These tables do not hold every clone; where another copy was compared, an unresolved V gene accounts for under half, and the others remain unexplained. V and J calls and clone size follow that table, whereas D and trimming were derived from the DNA. For this sample there are approximately 23,000 clones; 94% appear just once. Approximately 6.5% of the sample is in the top ten clones.

The time point tag for this specimen amounts to: resected brain tissue, or blood drawn just prior to surgery. Surgery cases with the highest brain T cell transcript signatures were selected for TCR beta chain sequencing of brain tissue and, where available, blood. Prior to surgery, the patients had been treated with at least one anti-epileptic drug. TCR-sequenced patients were children with drug-resistant epilepsy due to tuberous sclerosis complex, focal cortical dysplasia, Rasmussen encephalitis or hemimegalencephaly. The blood samples were collected right before the epilepsy surgery. Bulk genomic DNA was isolated from unsorted brain tissue and whole blood using the Monarch genomic DNA purification kit.

The material was peripheral blood, obtained at surgery. The clonotype comes from a boy between 10 and 17 years old with focal cortical dysplasia and intractable seizures. The V gene is TRBV11-3 and the J gene is TRBJ2-2; confidence is insufficient to name the D gene. The nucleotide sequence is given as TGTGCCAGCAGCATAGACCGGATGCCGAACACCGGGGAGCTGTTTTTT. The encoded protein is CASSIDRMPNTGELFF.